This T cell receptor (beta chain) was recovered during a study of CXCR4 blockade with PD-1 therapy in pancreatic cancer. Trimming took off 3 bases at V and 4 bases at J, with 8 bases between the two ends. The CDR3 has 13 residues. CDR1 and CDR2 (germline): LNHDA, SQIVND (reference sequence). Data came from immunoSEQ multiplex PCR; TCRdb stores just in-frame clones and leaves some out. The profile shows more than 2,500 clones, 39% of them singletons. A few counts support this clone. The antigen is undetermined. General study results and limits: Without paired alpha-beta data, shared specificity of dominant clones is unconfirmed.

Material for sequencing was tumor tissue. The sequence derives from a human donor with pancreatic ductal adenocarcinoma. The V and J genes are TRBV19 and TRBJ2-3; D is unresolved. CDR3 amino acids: CASSIAEPDTQYF. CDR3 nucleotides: TGTGCCAGTAGTATCGCCGAGCCAGATACGCAGTATTTT.